The present entry profiles one T cell receptor (beta chain) with its context. Its antigen is unknown. The data derive from a study of Ad26.COV2.S vaccination and SARS-CoV-2 variants. Sample treatment: around 19 received Ad26.COV2.S at low or high dose, single or two shots; 5 received placebo; per-sample allocation not given. Vaccine and placebo recipients were sampled on day 63 after the first injection. What was given as vaccine was an Ad26 vector encoding Wuhan-strain SARS-CoV-2 spike. Repertoires were generated with immunoSEQ multiplex PCR, while TCRdb's copy carries only in-frame clones and drops some. This sample has fewer than 400,000 clones, with around 85% found just once. Overall study findings and caveats: Across vaccine and placebo recipients, the breadth of non-spike TCRs was similar.

CDR3 length equals 13 residues. CDR1 is SGHDT, CDR2 YYEEEE, per germline. With 4 bases removed from V and 0 bases from J, the gap between germline ends came to 7 bases. Specimen: peripheral blood, collected in a trial of Ad26.COV2.S vaccine versus placebo. The source is a person between 18 and 65 years old who received the Ad26.COV2.S COVID-19 vaccine or a placebo. The chain employs TRBV5-6 and TRBJ1-1; no clear D. The CDR3 sequence is CASSGMLNTEAFF. The CDR3 DNA is TGTGCCAGCAGCGGAATGTTGAACACTGAAGCTTTCTTT.